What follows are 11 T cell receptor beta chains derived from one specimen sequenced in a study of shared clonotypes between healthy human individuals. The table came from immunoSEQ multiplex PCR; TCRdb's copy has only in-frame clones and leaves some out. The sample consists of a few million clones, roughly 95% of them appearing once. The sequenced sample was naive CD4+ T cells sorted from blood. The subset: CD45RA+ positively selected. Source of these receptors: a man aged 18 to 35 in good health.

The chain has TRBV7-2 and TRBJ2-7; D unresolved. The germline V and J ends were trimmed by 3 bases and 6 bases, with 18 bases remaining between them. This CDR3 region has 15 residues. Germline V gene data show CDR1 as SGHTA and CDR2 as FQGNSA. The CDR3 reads CASSLTRTINSEQYF. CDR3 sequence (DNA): TGTGCCAGCAGCTTGACCCGAACCATTAACAGCGAGCAGTACTTC.

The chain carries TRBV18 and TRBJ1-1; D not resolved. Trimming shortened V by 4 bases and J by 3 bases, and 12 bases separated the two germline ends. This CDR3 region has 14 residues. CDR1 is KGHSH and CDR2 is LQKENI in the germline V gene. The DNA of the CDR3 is TGTGCCAGCTCACGCCTTAGGGAAGACACTGAAGCTTTCTTT. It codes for CASSRLREDTEAFF.

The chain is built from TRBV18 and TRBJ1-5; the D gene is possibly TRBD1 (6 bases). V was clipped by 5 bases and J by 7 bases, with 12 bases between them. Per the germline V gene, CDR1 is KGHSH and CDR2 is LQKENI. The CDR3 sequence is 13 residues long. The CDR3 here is CASSTTGSQPQHF. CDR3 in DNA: TGTGCCAGCTCAACAACAGGGTCGCAGCCCCAGCATTTT.

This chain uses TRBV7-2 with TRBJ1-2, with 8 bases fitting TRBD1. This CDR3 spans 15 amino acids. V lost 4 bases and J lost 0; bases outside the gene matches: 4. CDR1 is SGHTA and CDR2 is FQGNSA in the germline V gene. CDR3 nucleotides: TGTGCCAGCAGCTGGTCAGGGGGCACTAACTATGGCTACACCTTC. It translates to CASSWSGGTNYGYTF.

The CDR3 DNA is TGTGCCAGCAGCGGTGGGACTAGCGGGAGTCGGGCCTACGAGCAGTACTTC. It is translated as CASSGGTSGSRAYEQYF. The chain carries TRBV5-6 and TRBJ2-7; the match to TRBD2 covers 14 bases. V lost 4 bases and J lost 2; bases outside the gene matches: 8. The germline V gene encodes CDR1 SGHDT and CDR2 YYEEEE. The CDR3 extends over 17 amino acids.

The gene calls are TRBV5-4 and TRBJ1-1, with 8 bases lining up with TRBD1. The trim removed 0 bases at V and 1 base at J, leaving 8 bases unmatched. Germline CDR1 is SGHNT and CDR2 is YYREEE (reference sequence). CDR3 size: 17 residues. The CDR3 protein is CASSLAGGAQKNTEAFF. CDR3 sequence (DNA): TGTGCCAGCAGCTTGGCAGGGGGCGCGCAGAAGAACACTGAAGCTTTCTTT.

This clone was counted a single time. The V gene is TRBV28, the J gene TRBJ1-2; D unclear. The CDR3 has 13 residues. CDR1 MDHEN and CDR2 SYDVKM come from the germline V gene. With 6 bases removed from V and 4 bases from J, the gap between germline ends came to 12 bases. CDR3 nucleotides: TGTGCCAGCAGCCCGGACGGCTTCTATGGCTACACCTTC. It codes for CASSPDGFYGYTF.

In DNA form, the CDR3 reads TGCGCCAGCAGCCGGGCAGGACAGAACACCGGGGAGCTGTTTTTT. It codes for CASSRAGQNTGELFF. The chain joins TRBV5-1 to TRBJ2-2; TRBD1 might be the D (5 bases). This CDR3 region has 15 residues. CDR1 is SGHRS, CDR2 YFSETQ, per germline. V was cut by 4 bases and J by 1 base, with 11 bases left in between. Combining the CDR3 with reference TRBV5-1 and TRBJ2-2 gives the whole variable domain KAGVTQTPRYLIKTRGQQVTLSCSPISGHRSVSWYQQTPGQGLQFLFEYFSETQRNKGNFPGRFSGRQFSNSRSEMNVSTLELGDSALYLCASSRAGQNTGELFFGEGSRLTVL.

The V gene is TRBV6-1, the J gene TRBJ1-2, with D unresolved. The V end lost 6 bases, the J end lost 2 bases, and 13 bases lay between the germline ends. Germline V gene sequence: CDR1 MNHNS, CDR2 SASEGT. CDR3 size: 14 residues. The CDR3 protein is CASSITLGNYGYTF. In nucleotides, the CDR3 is TGTGCCAGCAGCATCACCTTGGGGAACTATGGCTACACCTTC.

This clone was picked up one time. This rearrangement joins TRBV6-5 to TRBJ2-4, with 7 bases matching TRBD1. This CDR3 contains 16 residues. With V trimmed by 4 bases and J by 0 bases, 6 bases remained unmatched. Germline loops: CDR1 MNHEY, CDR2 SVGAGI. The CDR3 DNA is TGTGCCAGCAGTTCGGGACAGTTACTAGCCAAAAACATTCAGTACTTC. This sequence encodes CASSSGQLLAKNIQYF.

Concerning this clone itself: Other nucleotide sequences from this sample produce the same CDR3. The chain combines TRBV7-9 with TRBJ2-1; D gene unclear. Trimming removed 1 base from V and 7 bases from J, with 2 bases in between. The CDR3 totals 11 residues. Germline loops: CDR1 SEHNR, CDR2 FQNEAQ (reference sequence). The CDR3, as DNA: TGTGCCAGCAGCTTAGTAAATGAGCAGTTCTTC. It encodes CASSLVNEQFF.